This T cell receptor (beta chain) was documented in a study of cytomegalovirus exposure and HLA in healthy donors. Profiling relied on immunoSEQ multiplex PCR, and the TCRdb table lists in-frame clones only, not all of them. The sample has about 150,000 clones, around 93% seen once. This clone was observed a single time. The CDR3 runs 12 residues. Germline V gene lookup returns CDR1 SGHNT and CDR2 YENEEA. V lost 2 bases and J lost 8, with 9 bases in between. Sequencing was carried out using PBMCs. The chain is built from TRBV11-3 and TRBJ1-1, with TRBD1 as a possible D gene (5 bases). The clonotype originates from a young man in good health and CMV-seropositive. CDR3 DNA: TGTGCCAGCAGCTTATGGGGGGGAGAAGCTTTCTTT. This gives the protein CASSLWGGEAFF. Looking up the rest from reference TRBV11-3 and TRBJ1-1 gives the full variable domain: EAGVVQSPRYKIIEKKQPVAFWCNPISGHNTLYWYLQNLGQGPELLIRYENEEAVDDSQLPKDRFSAERLKGVDSTLKIQPAELGDSAVYLCASSLWGGEAFFGQGTRLTVV.